The clone carrying this T cell receptor beta chain has more than one count but fewer than ten. TCRbeta library preparation incorporated unique molecular identifiers. Each CDR3 protein gets one entry after TCRdb re-called the PCR reads with MiXCR. Of roughly 500,000 distinct CDR3 sequences listed, approximately 16% are singletons. This CDR3 has 18 residues. Germline V gene sequence: CDR1 LNHNV, CDR2 YYDKDF (reference sequence). With V trimmed by 0 bases and J by 7 bases, 11 bases remained unmatched. The data were taken from a study of T-cell reconstitution after alpha-beta-depleted transplantation in children.

Specimen: PBMCs from the stem cell graft donor, collected from the stem cell graft. The sequence came from a human donor who donated a stem cell graft to a child with acute lymphoblastic leukemia. This sequence joins TRBV15 and TRBJ1-4; 10 nucleotides line up with TRBD1. The CDR3: CATSRDLGQGVASEKLFF. CDR3 sequence (DNA): TGTGCCACCAGCAGAGATTTAGGACAGGGGGTTGCGAGTGAAAAACTGTTTTTT.